The present TCR beta chain was sequenced within a study of immune cell composition in non-small cell lung cancer (TCRdb year 2017). Describing the broader study: Histologic subtype, mainly lung adenocarcinoma or squamous cell carcinoma, was assigned on the basis of H&E together with p63, CK5, Napsin A and TTF-1 immunohistochemistry. Adaptive Biotechnologies TCR-beta sequencing was carried out on around 35 paired NSCLC tumour and non-adjacent lung specimens, as well as on about 25 tumour-only specimens. Supplementary cohort #1 consisted of 9 to 11 lung adenocarcinoma cases with paired tumour/lung TCR-beta sequencing and with TIL populations generated to assess tumour reactivity. A handful of tumour specimens with TCR-beta data were rare histological subtypes and were excluded from the subtype comparisons.

Spanning cysteine to phenylalanine, the CDR3 consists of 13 amino acids. Of all the DNA, just the CDR3 is kept, 39 bases in frame from base 1. In the germline V gene, CDR1 corresponds to MGHDK and CDR2 to SYGVNS. TCR-beta CDR3 regions were amplified from genomic DNA by a two-step multiplex PCR, with the second step adding Illumina-compatible adaptors. As a commercial immunoSEQ service, TCR-beta immunosequencing was carried out on an Illumina platform. In the source study's methods: Two measures summarised the repertoires: productive clonality, and Top 10 Clones, meaning the percentage of T-cell templates coming from the ten most frequent sequences. Productive clonality ranged from 0 to 1, with 1 indicating a monoclonal population. Using log10 scatter plots, tumour-associated clones were identified as sequences that made up at least 0.1% of tumour T-cell templates yet were absent from the matched non-adjacent lung. Two-group comparisons used Student's t-tests, stages used ANOVA, and relationships used linear regression, analysed in GraphPad Prism7 and R. The table was pulled from immuneACCESS by TCRdb, which kept in-frame rearrangements only. Such tables lose some clones; where checked, under half of the loss comes from unresolved V genes, and the rest has no known cause. V, J and clone size reflect that table, while D and trimming were determined from the DNA. The sample yields under 5,000 clones; 76% were counted once. The top ten constitute about an eighth of the sample.

Frozen aliquots of unsorted single-cell suspensions were used for genomic DNA extraction with the QIAamp DNA kit. Surgically resected non-small cell lung cancer tissue was used for the tumour samples. Tissues arrived within 2 hours after resection and were immediately processed into single-cell suspensions. Tissue was mechanically dissociated and enzymatically digested with DNase I, collagenase I and hyaluronidase for approximately 32 minutes at 37 °C, then filtered and RBC-lysed. The full study reports these points: Lung squamous cell carcinoma tumours had significantly higher Top 10 clone scores and productive clonality than lung adenocarcinoma tumours. No significant correlation was found between smoking pack-years and tumour TCR-beta clonality. The reactivity cohort was only 9 to 11 cases, and tumour-reactive clones were not shown to share sequences with the dominant in vivo tumour-associated clones. Tumour-associated clones >0.5% were found in nearly half of NSCLC cases, namely in roughly 30% of adenocarcinomas versus about four fifths of squamous carcinomas. Across approximately ten adenocarcinoma cases, TIL tumour reactivity correlated strongly with maximal tumour-associated clone frequency but not with overall clonality.

A remark on this clone: This clone's antigen is unknown. No base quality values were provided; no much bigger clone lies one nucleotide off.

The sample was lung tumor tissue. This TCR derives from a human donor with non-small cell lung cancer. The receptor chain draws on TRBV25-1 and TRBJ2-5, with TRBD1 as a weak D call on 6 bases. The end of the DNA is better explained by TRBJ2-7, so the J call may be wrong. The DNA sequence reads TGTGCCAGCAGTACGACAGGACACTACGAGCAGTACTTC. Translated, it reads CASSTTGHYEQYF.